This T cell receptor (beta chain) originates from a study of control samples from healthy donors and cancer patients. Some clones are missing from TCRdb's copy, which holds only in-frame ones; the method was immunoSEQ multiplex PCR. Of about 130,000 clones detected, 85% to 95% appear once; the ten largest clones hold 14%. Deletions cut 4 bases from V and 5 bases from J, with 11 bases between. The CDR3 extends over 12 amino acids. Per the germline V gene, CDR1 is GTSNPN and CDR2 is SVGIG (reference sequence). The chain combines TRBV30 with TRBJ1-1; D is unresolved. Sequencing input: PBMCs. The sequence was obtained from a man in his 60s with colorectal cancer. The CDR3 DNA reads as TGTGCCTGGACTGAGAGTGGGACTGAAGCTTTCTTT. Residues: CAWTESGTEAFF.